The T cell receptor (beta chain) under discussion was sequenced for a study of OX40 agonist ivuxolimab in advanced cancers. Study-wide context: Hepatocellular carcinoma, melanoma, renal cell or head and neck cancer was diagnosed in the dose-escalation patients. There were three patients with partial responses, one having hepatocellular carcinoma and two cutaneous melanoma. The study's findings and limits: The work left the antigen specificity of expanded peripheral T cells undetermined. Clonal expansion was seen in CD4+ and CD8+ blood T cells by week 6 at 0.1 to 3.0 mg/kg.

Produced via immunoSEQ multiplex PCR; TCRdb's table is partial and in-frame only. Of 60,000 to 85,000 clones in the sample, roughly 80% are singletons; the top ten hold around 1.7%. The germline V gene has CDR1 MGHRA and CDR2 YSYEKL. The CDR3 length is 17 residues. V was trimmed by 0 bases and J by 3 bases, leaving 14 bases between them. Comments on this clone: Its antigen is as yet unknown.

This chain links TRBV4-1 with TRBJ2-2; D is possibly TRBD1 (7 bases). The source material was CD4+ or CD8+ T cells sorted from blood, sampled in a trial of the OX40 agonist ivuxolimab. This sequence originates from an adult with an advanced solid tumor such as melanoma, head and neck, liver or kidney cancer. DNA of the CDR3: TGCGCCAGCAGCCAAGAGGTGGCCAGGGGGGACACCGGGGAGCTGTTTTTT. This sequence encodes CASSQEVARGDTGELFF.